Sequencing of this TCR beta chain was carried out in a study of T-cell memory formation after mild COVID-19. Study at large: TCR clusters were largely donor specific. Study-wide results and caveats: Contracting clones from day 15 to 85 showed balanced CD4/CD8; later expanders favored CD4+. The study found contracting CD4+ clones mainly in CM and EM and contracting CD8+ clones in EMRA.

Trimming cost V 4 bases and J 6 bases; bases outside gene matches: 11. The CDR3 is made up of 17 amino acids. The germline CDR1 and CDR2 sequences are SGHRS and YFSETQ. TCRalpha and TCRbeta libraries used 5'RACE with constant-segment primers and UMIs. MiXCR was run by TCRdb on the 5' RACE reads, yielding one entry per CDR3 protein. The sample holds about 110,000 distinct CDR3 sequences, 18% seen once. As for this clonotype: Its antigen is as yet unknown.

The origin of this receptor is a man between 18 and 29 years old who had mild COVID-19 (a few samples of this study predate the infection). Cell type and time point are not known. This chain connects TRBV5-1 to TRBJ2-1; 12 nucleotides line up with TRBD1. Sequencing was performed on PBMCs or a T cell subset sorted from them (not recorded which). In nucleotides, the CDR3 is TGCGCCAGCAGCCCTAGGGGGACAGGGGGCCACTCCAATGAGCAGTTCTTC. Encoded protein: CASSPRGTGGHSNEQFF.